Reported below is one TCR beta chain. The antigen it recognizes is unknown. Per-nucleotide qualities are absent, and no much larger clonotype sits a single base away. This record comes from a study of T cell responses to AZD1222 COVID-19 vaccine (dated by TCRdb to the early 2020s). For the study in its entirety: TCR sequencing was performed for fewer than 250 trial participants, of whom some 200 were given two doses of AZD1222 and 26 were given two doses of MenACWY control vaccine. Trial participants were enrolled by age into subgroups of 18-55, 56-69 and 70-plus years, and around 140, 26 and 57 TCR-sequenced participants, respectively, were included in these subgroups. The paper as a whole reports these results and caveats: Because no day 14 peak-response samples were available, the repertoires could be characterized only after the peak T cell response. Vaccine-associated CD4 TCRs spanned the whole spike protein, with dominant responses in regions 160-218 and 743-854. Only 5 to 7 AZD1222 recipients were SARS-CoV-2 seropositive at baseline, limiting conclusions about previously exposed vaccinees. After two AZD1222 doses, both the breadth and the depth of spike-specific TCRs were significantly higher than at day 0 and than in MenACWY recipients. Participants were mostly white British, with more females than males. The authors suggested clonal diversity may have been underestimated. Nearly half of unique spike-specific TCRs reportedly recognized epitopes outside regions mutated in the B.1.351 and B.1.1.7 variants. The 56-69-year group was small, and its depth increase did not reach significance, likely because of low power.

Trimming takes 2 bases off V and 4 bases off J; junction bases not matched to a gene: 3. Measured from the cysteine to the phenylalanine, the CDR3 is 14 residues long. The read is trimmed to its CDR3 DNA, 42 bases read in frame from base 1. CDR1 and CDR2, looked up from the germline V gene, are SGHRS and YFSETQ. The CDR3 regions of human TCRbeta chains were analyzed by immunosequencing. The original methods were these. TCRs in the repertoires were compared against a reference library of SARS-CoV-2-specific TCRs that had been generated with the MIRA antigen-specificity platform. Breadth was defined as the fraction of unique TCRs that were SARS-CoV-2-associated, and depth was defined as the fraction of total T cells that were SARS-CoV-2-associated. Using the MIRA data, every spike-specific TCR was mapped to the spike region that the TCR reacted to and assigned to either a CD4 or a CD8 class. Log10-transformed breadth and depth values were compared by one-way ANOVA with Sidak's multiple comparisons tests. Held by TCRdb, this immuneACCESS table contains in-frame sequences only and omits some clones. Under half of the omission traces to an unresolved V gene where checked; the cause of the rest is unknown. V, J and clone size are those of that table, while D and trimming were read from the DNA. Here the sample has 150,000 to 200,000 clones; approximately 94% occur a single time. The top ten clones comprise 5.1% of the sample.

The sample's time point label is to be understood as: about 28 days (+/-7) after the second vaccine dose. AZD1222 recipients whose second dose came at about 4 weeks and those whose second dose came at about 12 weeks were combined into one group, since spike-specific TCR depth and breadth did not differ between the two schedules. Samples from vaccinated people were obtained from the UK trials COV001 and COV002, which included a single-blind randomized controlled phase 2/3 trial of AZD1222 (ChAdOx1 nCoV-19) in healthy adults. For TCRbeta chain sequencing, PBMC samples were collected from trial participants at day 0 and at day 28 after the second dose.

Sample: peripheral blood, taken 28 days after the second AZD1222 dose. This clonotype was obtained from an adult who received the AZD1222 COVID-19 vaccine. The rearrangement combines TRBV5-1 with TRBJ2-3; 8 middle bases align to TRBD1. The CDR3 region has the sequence CASSFGQGADTQYF. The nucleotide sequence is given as TGCGCCAGCAGCTTCGGACAGGGCGCAGATACGCAGTATTTT.